The T cell receptor beta chain under discussion was sequenced for a study of cytomegalovirus exposure and HLA in healthy donors. The PCR was carried out with 60 Vbeta primers and 13 Jbeta primers. Only in-frame clones appear in the TCRdb table, and some are missing; sequencing was by immunoSEQ multiplex PCR. Of about 140,000 clones in the sample, roughly 70% are singletons; the top ten hold about 3.1%. From germline, CDR1 is SGHTA and CDR2 FQGNSA. This CDR3 comprises 14 residues. Trimming shortened V by 6 bases and J by 2 bases, and 14 bases separated the two germline ends. About this clone itself: Its matching antigen is unknown.

Regarding the study as a whole: According to the study, 150 to 200 TCR beta chains were cytomegalovirus-associated.

V and J are TRBV7-2 and TRBJ2-7; a possible D gene is TRBD1 (5 bases). Sequencing was performed on PBMCs. This receptor was taken from a middle-aged man in good health and CMV-seronegative. For the CDR3, the DNA is TGTGCCAGCAGTCCCTGGCAGGGCCCCTACGAGCAGTACTTC. Its protein is CASSPWQGPYEQYF.